These 30 T cell receptor beta chains originate from one sample sequenced in a study of blood T cell repertoires in COVID-19. Clones were sequenced by immunoSEQ multiplex PCR, and TCRdb holds only the in-frame ones, with some missing. Of 180,000 or so clones in the sample, roughly 76% were seen once. The sequenced material came from peripheral blood. The receptors here all came from a woman aged 40 to 50 with COVID-19, enrolled during active disease.

This clone has a handful of counts. The chain is built from TRBV25-1 and TRBJ1-5; D remains ambiguous. Germline CDR1 reads MGHDK; CDR2 reads SYGVNS. This CDR3 is 13 amino acids long. V shed 2 bases and J shed 5 bases, with 7 bases lying between them. The CDR3 DNA sequence: TGTGCCAGCAGTGAAAGAGGATATCAGCCCCAGCATTTT. It specifies CASSERGYQPQHF. Based on the CDR3 plus reference TRBV25-1 and TRBJ1-5, the full variable domain is EADIYQTPRYLVIGTGKKITLECSQTMGHDKMYWYQQDPGMELHLIHYSYGVNSTEKGDLSSESTVSRIRTEHFPLTLESARPSHTSQYLCASSERGYQPQHFGDGTRLSIL.

DNA for the CDR3: TGTGCCAGCAGCCCCTCAGGGGCCCTTAACACTGAAGCTTTCTTT. This gives the protein CASSPSGALNTEAFF. This chain joins TRBV7-9 and TRBJ1-1, with TRBD1 as a possible D gene (6 bases). CDR1 is SEHNR, CDR2 FQNEAQ, per germline (reference sequence). This CDR3 comprises 15 residues. V was pared by 5 bases and J by 2 bases, with 15 bases between.

The chain links TRBV4-2 to TRBJ2-7; D is undetermined. The CDR3 contains 14 residues. Per the germline V gene, CDR1 is LGHNA and CDR2 is YNFKEQ. Trimming stripped 0 bases from V and 1 base from J, with 7 bases between. The CDR3 protein is CASSQDPGSYEQYF. DNA of the CDR3: TGTGCCAGCAGCCAAGATCCCGGGTCCTACGAGCAGTACTTC.

DNA of the CDR3: TGTGCCAGCAGTTACTCGTTAGTGGGCGAAGAGACCCAGTACTTC. Its protein product is CASSYSLVGEETQYF. The J gene is TRBJ2-5, the V gene TRBV6-6, with D unclear. The ends were cut back, 0 bases at V and 3 bases at J, with 11 bases in the middle. This CDR3 has 15 amino acids. Germline V gene lookup returns CDR1 MNHNY and CDR2 SVGAGI (reference sequence).

This chain links TRBV18 with TRBJ2-3; 10 bases agree with TRBD1. This CDR3 has 14 residues. CDR1 is KGHSH and CDR2 is LQKENI in the germline V gene. J lost 4 bases, V lost 6 bases, and 4 bases had no gene match. The CDR3 is CASSLGTGADTQYF. CDR3 nucleotides: TGTGCCAGCTCTCTCGGGACAGGGGCAGATACGCAGTATTTT.

V gene TRBV7-8 combines with J gene TRBJ1-2; no clear D. V was clipped by 11 bases and J by 2 bases, with 12 bases between them. This CDR3 is built from 12 residues. Germline CDR1 and CDR2: SGHVS and FQNEAQ. The CDR3 loop is CAGRTDNYGYTF. The CDR3 DNA reads as TGTGCCGGGAGGACTGACAACTATGGCTACACCTTC.

This clone was detected only a few times. In DNA, the CDR3 is TGCGCCAGCAGCCCGGGACAGCCTAATGAAAAACTGTTTTTT. Amino acids: CASSPGQPNEKLFF. The J gene is TRBJ1-4, the V gene TRBV4-1; TRBD1 agrees at 7 bases. The CDR3 is made up of 14 amino acids. The junction had 2 bases not matched to a gene; V was cut back by 4 bases and J by 3 bases. Germline V gene sequence: CDR1 MGHRA, CDR2 YSYEKL.

The CDR3 bases are TGTGCCACCAGCACAGACAGGGGGCTCGGGTCCTACGAGCAGTACGTC. As protein: CATSTDRGLGSYEQYV. The chain employs TRBV15 and TRBJ2-7, with 10 bases matching TRBD1. The V gene end was trimmed by 4 bases and the J gene end by 1 base; junction bases not matched to a gene: 7. CDR3 length: 16 residues. Germline CDR1 reads LNHNV; CDR2 reads YYDKDF (reference sequence).

The sample holds a few counts of this clone. The CDR3 bases are TGTGCCTGGAGTGTAGGAGAAGAGACCCAGTACTTC. This gives the protein CAWSVGEETQYF. The chain uses TRBV30 and TRBJ2-5; D is uncertain. V dropped 0 bases and J dropped 3 bases, with 5 bases sitting between them. The germline gives CDR1 GTSNPN, CDR2 SVGIG (reference sequence). The CDR3 has 12 amino acids.

This clone was detected a few times. The chain couples TRBV15 to TRBJ1-2, with D maybe TRBD1 (6 bases). CDR1 and CDR2 from the germline V gene are LNHNV and YYDKDF (reference sequence). The CDR3 is made up of 15 amino acids. The germline V and J ends were trimmed by 0 bases and 2 bases, with 10 bases remaining between them. The DNA of the CDR3 is TGTGCCACCAGCAGAGATCATGACAGGAACTATGGCTACACCTTC. Protein product: CATSRDHDRNYGYTF. Full variable domain (missing parts from reference TRBV15 and TRBJ1-2): DAMVIQNPRYQVTQFGKPVTLSCSQTLNHNVMYWYQQKSSQAPKLLFHYYDKDFNNEADTPDNFQSRRPNTSFCFLDIRSPGLGDTAMYLCATSRDHDRNYGYTFGSGTRLTVV.

This clone was recorded at least ten times. The chain links TRBV30 to TRBJ1-4; 7 bases fit TRBD1. CDR3 length: 15 amino acids. Germline V gene lookup returns CDR1 GTSNPN and CDR2 SVGIG (reference sequence). Trimming at V came to 7 bases and at J to 3 bases, leaving 11 bases not matched to a gene. The CDR3 region is CAFQPTGEANEKLFF. Here the CDR3 DNA reads TGTGCCTTCCAGCCTACAGGGGAAGCTAATGAAAAACTGTTTTTT.

A few counts support this clone. The chain recombines TRBV30 with TRBJ1-1; no firm D call. CDR3 length equals 11 residues. Germline V lookup: CDR1 GTSNPN, CDR2 SVGIG (reference sequence). Deletions cut 0 bases from V and 7 bases from J, with 6 bases between. The CDR3 region has the DNA TGTGCCTGGAGTGTACATCGTGAAGCTTTCTTT. It is translated as CAWSVHREAFF.

This sequence joins TRBV5-6 and TRBJ2-7; D is perhaps TRBD1 (5 bases). Germline values: CDR1 SGHDT, CDR2 YYEEEE. This CDR3 region has 14 residues. Trimming took 4 bases from V and 4 from J, leaving 15 bases between them. The CDR3: CASSPGLDNYEQYF. CDR3 DNA sequence: TGTGCCAGCAGCCCCGGGCTGGACAATTACGAGCAGTACTTC.

This clone came up a few times. The chain joins TRBV30 to TRBJ1-3, with D hard to call. Germline CDR1 reads GTSNPN; CDR2 reads SVGIG (reference sequence). Deletions cut 4 bases from V and 4 bases from J, with 8 bases between. The CDR3 has 12 amino acids. Here the CDR3 DNA reads TGTGCCTGGAATCTGGCCGGAAACACCATATATTTT. This sequence encodes CAWNLAGNTIYF.

The CDR3 loop reads CATSRLSGVFYEQFF. DNA of the CDR3: TGTGCCACCAGCAGGCTCAGCGGGGTATTCTATGAGCAGTTCTTC. The chain has TRBV15 and TRBJ2-1, with TRBD2 identical over 7 bases. CDR3 length equals 15 residues. Germline V gives CDR1 LNHNV, CDR2 YYDKDF (reference sequence). With V trimmed by 3 bases and J by 8 bases, 10 bases remained unmatched.

J is TRBJ2-3 and V is TRBV5-4; 7 bases agree with TRBD2. The CDR3 is made up of 15 amino acids. CDR1 is SGHNT, CDR2 YYREEE, per germline (reference sequence). After removal of 4 bases from V and 6 bases from J, the junction contained 11 bases not matched to a gene. This chain's CDR3 is CASSRDYQSSDTQYF. For the CDR3, the DNA is TGTGCCAGCAGCCGGGACTACCAGTCTAGTGATACGCAGTATTTT. Variable domain in full (rest from reference TRBV5-4 and TRBJ2-3): ETGVTQSPTHLIKTRGQQVTLRCSSQSGHNTVSWYQQALGQGPQFIFQYYREEENGRGNFPPRFSGLQFPNYSSELNVNALELDDSALYLCASSRDYQSSDTQYFGPGTRLTVL.

The J gene is TRBJ1-2, the V gene TRBV5-8; the match to TRBD1 covers 8 bases. V gave up 3 bases and J gave up 7 bases; unmatched junction bases: 5. CDR1 SGHTS and CDR2 YDEGEE come from the germline V gene. The CDR3 contains 13 residues. The CDR3 loop is CASSYRGLGGYTF. CDR3 DNA sequence: TGTGCCAGCAGCTACAGGGGGTTGGGTGGCTACACCTTC.

The V call is TRBV27, the J call TRBJ2-5; 9 bases match TRBD1. The V segment lost 3 bases and the J segment 2 bases; nucleotides outside the gene matches: 7. This CDR3 comprises 16 residues. In germline, CDR1 is MNHEY, CDR2 SMNVEV (reference sequence). As DNA, the CDR3 is TGTGCCAGCAGTTTCCTATCGACAGGGGGACAAGAGACCCAGTACTTC. Protein product: CASSFLSTGGQETQYF.

The chain recombines TRBV2 with TRBJ1-2; weak D call: TRBD1 (5 bases). The CDR3 totals 12 residues. V was cut by 8 bases and J by 8 bases, with 15 bases left in between. Germline loops: CDR1 SNHLY, CDR2 FYNNEI. The CDR3 here is CASDSGTGGYTF. In DNA, the CDR3 is TGTGCCAGCGACAGCGGGACCGGGGGCTACACCTTC.

V is TRBV28 and J is TRBJ1-1, with D unresolved. The germline CDR1 and CDR2 sequences are MDHEN and SYDVKM. The CDR3 consists of 16 residues. V lost 6 bases and J 2 bases, leaving 19 bases between the germline ends. The CDR3 nucleotides read TGTGCCAGCAGAGTTCCGATCGGGGTTGGAAACACTGAAGCTTTCTTT. It translates to CASRVPIGVGNTEAFF. The variable domain in full, completed from reference TRBV28 and TRBJ1-1, reads DVKVTQSSRYLVKRTGEKVFLECVQDMDHENMFWYRQDPGLGLRLIYFSYDVKMKEKGDIPEGYSVSREKKERFSLILESASTNQTSMYLCASRVPIGVGNTEAFFGQGTRLTVV.

The V call is TRBV4-2, the J call TRBJ2-2; D is possibly TRBD1 (6 bases). The V gene lost 4 bases and the J gene lost 2 bases, with 14 bases spanning the gap. The CDR3 contains 16 residues. From germline, CDR1 is LGHNA and CDR2 YNFKEQ. In nucleotides, the CDR3 is TGTGCCAGCAGCCGATCCGGGACAATAAACACCGGGGAGCTGTTTTTT. Translating it yields CASSRSGTINTGELFF.

The CDR3 coding sequence is TGCAGTGCTAGTAGCAGAGGACAGGGGGGACCGAATAGCAATCAGCCCCAGCATTTT. As protein: CSASSRGQGGPNSNQPQHF. This chain uses TRBV20-1 with TRBJ1-5; 10 bases align to TRBD1. Germline trimming cut 3 bases from V and 0 bases from J; bases unmatched to any gene: 14. From germline, CDR1 is DFQATT and CDR2 SNEGSKA (reference sequence). CDR3 length equals 19 residues.

The chain joins TRBV28 to TRBJ1-1, with a possible D match to TRBD1 (5 bases). Trimming took 6 bases from V and 5 from J, leaving 13 bases between them. This CDR3 region has 13 residues. Germline V lookup: CDR1 MDHEN, CDR2 SYDVKM. Here the CDR3 reads CASRSGGVTEAFF. As DNA, the CDR3 is TGTGCCAGCAGAAGCGGGGGGGTAACTGAAGCTTTCTTT. The full variable domain, its missing parts supplied by reference TRBV28 and TRBJ1-1, is DVKVTQSSRYLVKRTGEKVFLECVQDMDHENMFWYRQDPGLGLRLIYFSYDVKMKEKGDIPEGYSVSREKKERFSLILESASTNQTSMYLCASRSGGVTEAFFGQGTRLTVV.

The chain uses TRBV5-5 and TRBJ1-2; D may be TRBD1 (5 bases). This CDR3 region has 16 residues. Per the germline V gene, CDR1 is SGHKS and CDR2 is YYEKEE (reference sequence). Trimming pared 1 base from V and 4 bases from J, leaving 17 bases between. The CDR3 sequence is CASSLRPTENLYGYTF. The CDR3 DNA sequence: TGTGCCAGCAGCTTGCGCCCGACAGAGAATCTCTATGGCTACACCTTC. Based on the CDR3 plus reference TRBV5-5 and TRBJ1-2, the full variable domain is DAGVTQSPTHLIKTRGQQVTLRCSPISGHKSVSWYQQVLGQGPQFIFQYYEKEERGRGNFPDRFSARQFPNYSSELNVNALLLGDSALYLCASSLRPTENLYGYTFGSGTRLTVV.

This chain connects TRBV9 to TRBJ2-2; 9 bases agree with TRBD1. V was pared by 2 bases and J by 8 bases, with 7 bases of the junction left unmatched. CDR1 SGDLS and CDR2 YYNGEE come from the germline V gene. This CDR3 has 15 amino acids. For the CDR3, the DNA is TGTGCCAGCAGCGTCTTCGGGACAGGGTTAGGGGAGCTGTTTTTT. Its protein product is CASSVFGTGLGELFF.

The chain combines TRBV18 with TRBJ2-2, with D perhaps TRBD2 (5 bases). Trimming stripped 6 bases from V and 7 bases from J, with 15 bases between. Germline CDR1 reads KGHSH; CDR2 reads LQKENI. The CDR3 consists of 14 residues. This CDR3 is CASSQERGDGELFF. CDR3 coding DNA: TGTGCCAGCTCTCAGGAACGGGGTGACGGGGAGCTGTTTTTT.

The chain joins TRBV7-9 to TRBJ2-4, with a tentative D call TRBD2 (5 bases). Trimming took off 3 bases at V and 7 bases at J, with 7 bases between the two ends. Per the germline V gene, CDR1 is SEHNR and CDR2 is FQNEAQ (reference sequence). This CDR3 is built from 12 residues. This CDR3 is CASSLIANIQYF. DNA of the CDR3: TGTGCCAGCAGCTTGATAGCGAACATTCAGTACTTC.

This clone occurred many times. The rearrangement uses TRBV27 and TRBJ1-1; D is undetermined. Germline V lookup: CDR1 MNHEY, CDR2 SMNVEV (reference sequence). The CDR3 contains 14 residues. The germline V and J ends were trimmed by 3 bases and 1 base, with 9 bases remaining between them. CDR3 sequence (DNA): TGTGCCAGCAGTTTGCGGGTTGGGAACACTGAAGCTTTCTTT. The encoded protein is CASSLRVGNTEAFF.

The CDR3 region has the DNA TGTGCCAGCAGTTTCCAAACTAGCGGGAGATCCTACGAGCAGTACTTC. Translated: CASSFQTSGRSYEQYF. This rearrangement joins TRBV28 to TRBJ2-7; TRBD2 matches 11 bases. Losses at the gene ends were 3 bases for V and 1 base for J; bases not matched to a gene: 5. The CDR3 contains 16 residues. The germline V gene has CDR1 MDHEN and CDR2 SYDVKM. Filled out from reference TRBV28 and TRBJ2-7, the complete variable domain reads DVKVTQSSRYLVKRTGEKVFLECVQDMDHENMFWYRQDPGLGLRLIYFSYDVKMKEKGDIPEGYSVSREKKERFSLILESASTNQTSMYLCASSFQTSGRSYEQYFGPGTRLTVT.

Comments on this clone: Mismatch with germline at one junction end may stem from a read error. The chain combines TRBV7-7 with TRBJ2-5; 13 bases align to TRBD2. CDR3 size: 15 residues. CDR1 and CDR2 (germline): SSHAT, FNYEAQ (reference sequence). The CDR3 region has the DNA TGTGCTAGCAGCTACGGGACTAGCGGGGTACAGACCCAGTACTTC. This gives the protein CASSYGTSGVQTQYF.